One and the same sample provided the 17 T cell receptor beta chains below, sequenced in a study of radiotherapy plus CTLA-4 blockade in lung cancer (dated by TCRdb to 2017 to 2018). The library was produced with the immunoSEQ multiplex PCR assay. The source is immuneACCESS, and TCRdb retained only in-frame sequences with V and J called. Part of the clones is not carried over; for the studies checked, unresolved V genes explain less than half of this, and the remainder is unexplained. The sample yields about 67,000 clones; about 72% were counted once. The ten most abundant clones make up approximately 15% of the sample. The source material was peripheral blood, sampled from a patient treated with radiotherapy plus ipilimumab. The source is a human donor with non-small cell lung cancer whose response to radiotherapy plus ipilimumab could not be evaluated. Some clones in this sample may be carry-over from other donors' samples.

This clone has just a few counts. This rearrangement joins TRBV7-2 to TRBJ2-3; D ambiguous. CDR3 size: 16 residues. Trimming left V 1 base short and J 1 base short, with 12 bases between. Germline lookup yields CDR1 SGHTA and CDR2 FQGNSA. In DNA, the CDR3 is TGTGCCAGCAGCTTAGACTTGTCTTACGGCACAGATACGCAGTATTTT. As protein: CASSLDLSYGTDTQYF.

This chain links TRBV4-1 with TRBJ2-7, with 7 bases lining up with TRBD1. Germline values: CDR1 MGHRA, CDR2 YSYEKL. The V and J ends lost 6 bases and 2 bases, in that order; junction bases with no gene match: 7. This CDR3 has 14 residues. The CDR3 is CASSTNRGAYEQYF. For the CDR3, the DNA is TGCGCCAGCAGTACGAACAGGGGTGCCTACGAGCAGTACTTC.

The chain joins TRBV7-2 to TRBJ1-4, with D possibly matching TRBD1 (5 bases). The V end lost 1 base, the J end lost 8 bases, and 11 bases lay between the germline ends. The CDR3 spans 14 residues. Germline CDR1 is SGHTA and CDR2 is FQGNSA. This CDR3 reads CASSLEGPGEKLFF. CDR3 coding DNA: TGTGCCAGCAGCTTAGAGGGGCCCGGGGAAAAACTGTTTTTT. Variable domain in full (rest from reference TRBV7-2 and TRBJ1-4): GAGVSQSPSNKVTEKGKDVELRCDPISGHTALYWYRQSLGQGLEFLIYFQGNSAPDKSGLPSDRFSAERTGGSVSTLTIQRTQQEDSAVYLCASSLEGPGEKLFFGSGTQLSVL.

The V gene is TRBV5-6, the J gene TRBJ1-2; D perhaps matches TRBD1 (5 bases). CDR3 length: 14 residues. Germline-derived CDR1 and CDR2 are SGHDT and YYEEEE. Trimming took off 4 bases at V and 4 bases at J, with 14 bases between the two ends. The CDR3 nucleotides are TGTGCCAGCAGCCTAGGGGTCTTAATCTATGGCTACACCTTC. Amino acid sequence: CASSLGVLIYGYTF.

The chain combines TRBV19 with TRBJ1-5; tentative D call: TRBD1 (6 bases). CDR3 length: 13 amino acids. Germline assignment: CDR1 LNHDA and CDR2 SQIVND (reference sequence). V lost 7 bases to trimming and J lost 11 bases, with 18 bases between them. The CDR3 reads CASTQGPLRAQHF. The CDR3 coding sequence is TGTGCCAGTACCCAGGGGCCTCTGAGAGCCCAGCATTTT.

The chain couples TRBV6-5 to TRBJ2-7; tentative D call: TRBD2 (5 bases). Trimming took 5 bases from V and 5 from J, leaving 16 bases between them. The CDR3 covers 14 residues. CDR1 is MNHEY, CDR2 SVGAGI, per germline. The CDR3 DNA reads TGTGCCAGCAGTCCCGACGGGGTGTCCCACGAGCAGTACTTC. Translated: CASSPDGVSHEQYF.

This sequence joins TRBV28 and TRBJ2-3, with 9 bases fitting TRBD1. Germline V gene sequence: CDR1 MDHEN, CDR2 SYDVKM. V trimming: 5 bases; J trimming: 2 bases; junction bases outside the gene matches: 5. This CDR3 comprises 15 residues. The CDR3 protein is CASSPTGGPTDTQYF. CDR3 nucleotides: TGTGCCAGCAGTCCCACAGGGGGCCCCACAGATACGCAGTATTTT.

There are a few counts of this clone. The chain's CDR3 is CASSIGGQGNNEQFF. DNA of the CDR3: TGTGCCAGTAGTATAGGTGGGCAGGGTAACAATGAGCAGTTCTTC. The chain carries TRBV19 and TRBJ2-1; tentative D call: TRBD1 (5 bases). Germline assignment: CDR1 LNHDA and CDR2 SQIVND (reference sequence). CDR3 length: 15 amino acids. V shed 1 base and J shed 5 bases, with 12 bases lying between them. Using reference TRBV19 and TRBJ2-1 for the parts outside the CDR3, the full variable domain is DGGITQSPKYLFRKEGQNVTLSCEQNLNHDAMYWYRQDPGQGLRLIYYSQIVNDFQKGDIAEGYSVSREKKESFPLTVTSAQKNPTAFYLCASSIGGQGNNEQFFGPGTRLTVL.

This clone was detected a few times. The chain has TRBV6-5 and TRBJ2-3; maybe TRBD2 (5 bases). CDR1 MNHEY and CDR2 SVGAGI come from the germline V gene. Trimming pared 4 bases from V and 6 bases from J, leaving 8 bases between. This CDR3 comprises 12 residues. The CDR3 loop reads CASSSGVDTQYF. CDR3 bases: TGTGCCAGCAGTTCCGGGGTGGATACGCAGTATTTT.

The J gene is TRBJ1-1, the V gene TRBV28, with D possibly TRBD1 on 5 matching bases. Between the trimmed V and J ends, which lost 2 bases and 11 bases, there was a span of 9 bases. The V gene's germline CDR1 is MDHEN and CDR2 SYDVKM. This CDR3 has 11 amino acids. CDR3 amino acids: CASSLQGRAFF. As DNA, the CDR3 is TGTGCCAGCAGTTTACAGGGTCGGGCTTTCTTT.

The rearrangement uses TRBV4-1 and TRBJ1-2, with 9 bases identical to TRBD1. In germline, CDR1 is MGHRA, CDR2 YSYEKL. The CDR3 is made up of 14 amino acids. V was pared by 4 bases and J by 7 bases, with 7 bases of the junction left unmatched. CDR3 residues: CASSLLDRGSGYTF. In nucleotides, the CDR3 is TGCGCCAGCAGCCTACTGGACAGGGGCTCTGGCTACACCTTC.

This clone was seen a single time. V usage is TRBV7-2 and J usage is TRBJ1-2, with TRBD1 matching 7 bases. The CDR3 is made up of 15 amino acids. V shed 3 bases and J 1 base; nucleotides not matched to a gene: 5. Looked up from germline, CDR1 is SGHTA and CDR2 is FQGNSA. The CDR3 protein is CASSFTGTVNYGYTF. In DNA form, the CDR3 reads TGTGCCAGCAGCTTTACCGGGACAGTTAACTATGGCTACACCTTC. Drawing the rest from reference TRBV7-2 and TRBJ1-2, the complete variable domain is GAGVSQSPSNKVTEKGKDVELRCDPISGHTALYWYRQSLGQGLEFLIYFQGNSAPDKSGLPSDRFSAERTGGSVSTLTIQRTQQEDSAVYLCASSFTGTVNYGYTFGSGTRLTVV.

The chain carries TRBV7-3 and TRBJ2-3, with a possible D match to TRBD1 (6 bases). Germline lookup yields CDR1 SGHTA and CDR2 FQGTGA. V shed 6 bases and J shed 5 bases, with 12 bases lying between them. This CDR3 has 13 residues. In DNA form, the CDR3 reads TGTGCCAGCAGTTCCCAGGGGTTAGATACGCAGTATTTT. Amino acids: CASSSQGLDTQYF.

The rearrangement joins TRBV9 to TRBJ2-5; 8 bases are shared with TRBD1. Germline CDR1 and CDR2: SGDLS and YYNGEE. The length of the CDR3 is 16 residues. The V and J ends lost 4 bases and 5 bases, in that order; junction bases with no gene match: 13. The CDR3 bases are TGTGCCAGCAGCCCTACGGACAGGGTTTGGGGGGAGACCCAGTACTTC. Translation gives CASSPTDRVWGETQYF.

V is TRBV2 and J is TRBJ2-5, with a possible D match to TRBD1 (5 bases). The length of the CDR3 is 14 residues. The germline gives CDR1 SNHLY, CDR2 FYNNEI. Trimming took 1 base from V and 4 from J, leaving 10 bases between them. This CDR3 is CASSEGTGPETQYF. The CDR3 DNA reads TGTGCCAGCAGTGAAGGAACAGGCCCAGAGACCCAGTACTTC.

The chain couples TRBV15 to TRBJ2-1; TRBD2 matches 12 bases. V was clipped by 4 bases and J by 10 bases; unmatched bases: 11. The CDR3 contains 16 residues. In germline, CDR1 is LNHNV, CDR2 YYDKDF (reference sequence). The DNA of the CDR3 is TGTGCCACCAGCAACCTAGCGGGGGGGCCCCTCGGGGAGCAGTTCTTC. It translates to CATSNLAGGPLGEQFF.

The chain uses TRBV10-3 and TRBJ1-1; 9 nucleotides align to TRBD1. Germline V gene lookup returns CDR1 ENHRY and CDR2 SYGVKD. The CDR3 sequence is 14 residues long. Trimming took 0 bases from V and 11 from J; bases not matched to a gene: 7. CDR3 in amino acids: CAISESTGGGVAFF. The CDR3 coding sequence is TGTGCCATCAGTGAGTCGACAGGGGGAGGTGTGGCTTTCTTT.